This T cell receptor (beta chain) derives from a study of cytomegalovirus exposure and HLA in healthy donors. Findings of the study overall: Common viral pathogens seemed to be connected with several of the most significant clusters, according to a later analysis. The authors later found most CMV-associated TCR beta chains appeared HLA-restricted.

For this clone: No antigen is known for it.

While unrecorded immune exposures were likely, the donors were nominally healthy when sampled. The PCR used 60 Vbeta and 13 Jbeta primers. TCRdb keeps only in-frame clones here, not all; method: immunoSEQ multiplex PCR. This sample has tens of thousands of clones, with roughly 81% found just once. Specimen: PBMCs. This TCR derives from a woman aged 40 to 50 in good health and CMV-seropositive.

The CDR3 here is CASSQQTSGGLVEQFF. CDR3 in DNA: TGTGCCAGCAGCCAACAGACTAGCGGGGGGTTAGTGGAGCAGTTCTTC. V is TRBV4-2 and J is TRBJ2-1, with 13 nucleotides matching TRBD2. J was trimmed by 10 bases and V by 2 bases; bases with no gene match: 8. Per the germline V gene, CDR1 is LGHNA and CDR2 is YNFKEQ. This CDR3 has 16 residues.